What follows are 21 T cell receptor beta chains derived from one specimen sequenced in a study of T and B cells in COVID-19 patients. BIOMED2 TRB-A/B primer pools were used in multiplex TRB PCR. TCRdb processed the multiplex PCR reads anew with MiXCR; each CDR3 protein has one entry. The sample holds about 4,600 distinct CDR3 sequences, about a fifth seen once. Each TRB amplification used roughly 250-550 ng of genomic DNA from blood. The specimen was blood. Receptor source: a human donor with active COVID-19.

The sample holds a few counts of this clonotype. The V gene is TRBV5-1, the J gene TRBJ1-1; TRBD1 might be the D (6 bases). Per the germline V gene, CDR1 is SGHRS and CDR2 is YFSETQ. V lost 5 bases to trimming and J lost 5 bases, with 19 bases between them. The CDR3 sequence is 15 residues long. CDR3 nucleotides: TGCGCCAGCAGTAAGCCCCGGGGGGCAGGGACTGAAGCTTTCTTT. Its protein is CASSKPRGAGTEAFF.

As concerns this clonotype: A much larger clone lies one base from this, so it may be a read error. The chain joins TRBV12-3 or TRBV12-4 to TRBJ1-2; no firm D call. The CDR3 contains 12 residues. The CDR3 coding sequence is TGTGCCACCAGTTTGACCAACGGCGGCTACACCTTC. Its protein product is CATSLTNGGYTF.

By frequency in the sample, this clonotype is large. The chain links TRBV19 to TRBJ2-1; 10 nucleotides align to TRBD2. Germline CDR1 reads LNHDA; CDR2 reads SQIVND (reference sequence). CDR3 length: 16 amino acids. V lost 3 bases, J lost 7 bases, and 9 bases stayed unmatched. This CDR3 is CASSMGSGGAQNEQFF. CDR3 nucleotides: TGTGCCAGTAGTATGGGCAGCGGGGGGGCTCAGAATGAGCAGTTCTTC.

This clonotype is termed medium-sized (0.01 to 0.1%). Here the CDR3 DNA reads TGTGCCAGCAGCCATAACGGCGTAAACACCATATATTTT. Amino acid sequence: CASSHNGVNTIYF. The chain joins TRBV5-4 to TRBJ1-3; D call uncertain. The CDR3 runs 13 residues. V gave up 4 bases and J gave up 6 bases, with 11 bases separating them. The germline CDR1 and CDR2 sequences are SGHNT and YYREEE (reference sequence).

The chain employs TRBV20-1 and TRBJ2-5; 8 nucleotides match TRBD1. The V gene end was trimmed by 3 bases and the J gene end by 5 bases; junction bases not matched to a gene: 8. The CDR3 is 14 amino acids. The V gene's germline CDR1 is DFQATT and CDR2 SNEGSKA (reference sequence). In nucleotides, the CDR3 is TGCAGTGCTAGTTTGCCAGGGGGCTGGGAGACCCAGTACTTC. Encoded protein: CSASLPGGWETQYF.

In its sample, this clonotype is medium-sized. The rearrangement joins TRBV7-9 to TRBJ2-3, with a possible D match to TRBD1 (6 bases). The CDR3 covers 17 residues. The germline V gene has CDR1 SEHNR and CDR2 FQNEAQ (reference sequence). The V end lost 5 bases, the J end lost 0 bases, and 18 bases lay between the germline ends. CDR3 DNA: TGTGCCAGCAGCCCAAGGGACACCGGAACTAGCACAGATACGCAGTATTTT. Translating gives CASSPRDTGTSTDTQYF.

CDR3 DNA: TGTGCCAGCAGTGAATGGGCGGGGTTGGCTTTCTTT. Translation: CASSEWAGLAFF. The V call is TRBV6-1, the J call TRBJ1-1; no clear D gene. The germline V and J ends were trimmed by 2 bases and 11 bases, with 12 bases remaining between them. CDR3 size: 12 residues. Per germline, CDR1 MNHNS and CDR2 SASEGT.

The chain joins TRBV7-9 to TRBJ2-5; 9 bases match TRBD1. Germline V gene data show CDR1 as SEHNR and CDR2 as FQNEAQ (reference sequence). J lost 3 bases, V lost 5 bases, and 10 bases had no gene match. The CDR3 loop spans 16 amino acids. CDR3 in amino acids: CASSLVDRGGKETQYF. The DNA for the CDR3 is TGTGCCAGCAGCCTAGTGGACAGGGGCGGAAAAGAGACCCAGTACTTC. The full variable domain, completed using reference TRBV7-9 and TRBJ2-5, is DTGVSQNPRHKITKRGQNVTFRCDPISEHNRLYWYRQTLGQGPEFLTYFQNEAQLEKSRLLSDRFSAERPKGSFSTLEIQRTEQGDSAMYLCASSLVDRGGKETQYFGPGTRLLVL.

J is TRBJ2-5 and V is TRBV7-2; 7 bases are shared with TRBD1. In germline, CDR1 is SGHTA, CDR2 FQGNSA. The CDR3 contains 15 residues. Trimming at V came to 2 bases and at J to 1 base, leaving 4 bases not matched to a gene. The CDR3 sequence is CASSLTGTAQETQYF. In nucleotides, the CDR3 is TGTGCCAGCAGCTTAACCGGGACAGCCCAAGAGACCCAGTACTTC.

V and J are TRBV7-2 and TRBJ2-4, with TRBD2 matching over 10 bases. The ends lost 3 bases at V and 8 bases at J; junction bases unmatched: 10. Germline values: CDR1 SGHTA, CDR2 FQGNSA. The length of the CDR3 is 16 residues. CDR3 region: CASSFQAGGGVDIQYF. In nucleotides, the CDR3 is TGTGCCAGCAGCTTTCAAGCGGGGGGGGGGGTCGACATTCAGTACTTC.

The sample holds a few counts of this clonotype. CDR3: CSARRKSSYEQYF. The CDR3 DNA is TGCAGTGCTAGGCGGAAAAGCTCCTACGAGCAGTACTTC. The chain is built from TRBV20-1 and TRBJ2-7; no firm D call. The CDR3 is 13 amino acids. V was trimmed by 3 bases and J by 0 bases, leaving 9 bases between them. Germline V gene lookup returns CDR1 DFQATT and CDR2 SNEGSKA (reference sequence).

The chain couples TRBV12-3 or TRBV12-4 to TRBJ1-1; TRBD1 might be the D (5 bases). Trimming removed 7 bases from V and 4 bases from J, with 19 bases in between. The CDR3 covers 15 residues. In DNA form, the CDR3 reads TGTGCCAGCAACGCCTTCTGGGGGTTGGGCACTGAAGCTTTCTTT. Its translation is CASNAFWGLGTEAFF.

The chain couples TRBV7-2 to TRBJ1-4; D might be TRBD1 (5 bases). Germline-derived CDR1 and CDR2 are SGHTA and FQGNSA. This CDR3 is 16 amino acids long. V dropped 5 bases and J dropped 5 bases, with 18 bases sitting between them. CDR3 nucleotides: TGTGCCAGCAGCCCCAGGGACCGCTTATTGAATGAAAAACTGTTTTTT. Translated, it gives CASSPRDRLLNEKLFF. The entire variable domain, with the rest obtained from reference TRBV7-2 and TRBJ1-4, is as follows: GAGVSQSPSNKVTEKGKDVELRCDPISGHTALYWYRQSLGQGLEFLIYFQGNSAPDKSGLPSDRFSAERTGGSVSTLTIQRTQQEDSAVYLCASSPRDRLLNEKLFFGSGTQLSVL.

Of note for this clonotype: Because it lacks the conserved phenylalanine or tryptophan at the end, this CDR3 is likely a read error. The DNA for the CDR3 is TGTGCCAGCTCTCGGTCTAGGAACACCGGGGAGCTGTTTCTT. This codes for CASSRSRNTGELFL. This chain uses TRBV11-2 with TRBJ2-2; D gene unclear. The CDR3 consists of 14 residues. The germline V gene encodes CDR1 SGHAT and CDR2 FQNNGV. V lost 8 bases, J lost 1 base, and 11 bases lay in between.

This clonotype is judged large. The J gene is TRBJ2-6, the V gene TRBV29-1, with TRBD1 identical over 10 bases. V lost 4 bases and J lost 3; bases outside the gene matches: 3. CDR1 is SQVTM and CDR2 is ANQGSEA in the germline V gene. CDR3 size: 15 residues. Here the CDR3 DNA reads TGCAGCGTTGGGACAGGGGGTAGTGGGGCCAACGTCCTGACTTTC. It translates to CSVGTGGSGANVLTF.

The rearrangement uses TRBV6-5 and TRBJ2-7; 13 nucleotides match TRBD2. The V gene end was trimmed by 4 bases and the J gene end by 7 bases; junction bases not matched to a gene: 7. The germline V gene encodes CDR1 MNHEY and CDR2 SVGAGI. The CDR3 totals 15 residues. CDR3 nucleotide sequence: TGTGCCAGCAGTTTGGGACTAGCGGGAACTAAAGAGCAGTACTTC. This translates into CASSLGLAGTKEQYF.

Here the CDR3 reads CASSLGFNGEQYF. The CDR3 nucleotides read TGTGCCAGCAGCTTAGGTTTTAACGGCGAGCAGTACTTC. The genes are TRBV7-2 and TRBJ2-7, with no clear D. Germline CDR1 SGHTA, CDR2 FQGNSA. Trimming cost V 1 base and J 6 bases, with 10 bases left between them. The CDR3 extends over 13 amino acids.

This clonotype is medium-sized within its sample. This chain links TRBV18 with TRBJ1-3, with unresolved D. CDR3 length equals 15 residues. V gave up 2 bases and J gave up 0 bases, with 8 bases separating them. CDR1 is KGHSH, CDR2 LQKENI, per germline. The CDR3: CASSPTTNSGNTIYF. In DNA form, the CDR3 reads TGTGCCAGCTCACCAACGACGAACTCTGGAAACACCATATATTTT.

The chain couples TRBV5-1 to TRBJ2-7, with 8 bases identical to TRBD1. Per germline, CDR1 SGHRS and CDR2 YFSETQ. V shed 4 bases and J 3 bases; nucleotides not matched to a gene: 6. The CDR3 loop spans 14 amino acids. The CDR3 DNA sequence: TGCGCCAGCAGCGAACCGGGACAGGTCTACGAGCAGTACTTC. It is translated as CASSEPGQVYEQYF.

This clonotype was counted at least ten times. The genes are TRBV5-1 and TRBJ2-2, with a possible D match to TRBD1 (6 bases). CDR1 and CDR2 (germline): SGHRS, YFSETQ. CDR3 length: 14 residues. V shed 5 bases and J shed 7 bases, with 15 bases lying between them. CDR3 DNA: TGCGCCAGCAGGGCAACAGGGTCCAGCGGGGAGCTGTTTTTT. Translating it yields CASRATGSSGELFF.

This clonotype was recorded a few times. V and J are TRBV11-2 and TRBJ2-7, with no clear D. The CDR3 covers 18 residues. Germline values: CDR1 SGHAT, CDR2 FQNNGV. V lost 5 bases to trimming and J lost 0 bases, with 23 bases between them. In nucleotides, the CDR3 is TGTGCCAGCAGCGTGCCCGGCCATACTGCCTCCTACTCCTACGAGCAGTACTTC. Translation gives CASSVPGHTASYSYEQYF.